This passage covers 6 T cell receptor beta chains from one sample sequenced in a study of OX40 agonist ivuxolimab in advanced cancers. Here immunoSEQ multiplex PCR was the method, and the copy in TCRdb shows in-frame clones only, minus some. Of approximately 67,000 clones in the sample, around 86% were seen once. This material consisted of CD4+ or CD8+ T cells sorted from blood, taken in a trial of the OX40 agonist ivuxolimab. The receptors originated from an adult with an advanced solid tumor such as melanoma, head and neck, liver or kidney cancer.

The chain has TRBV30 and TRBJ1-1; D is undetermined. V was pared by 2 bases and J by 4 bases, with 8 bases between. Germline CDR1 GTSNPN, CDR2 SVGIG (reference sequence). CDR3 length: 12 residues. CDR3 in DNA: TGTGCCTGGAGTAGCCGGGCCACTGAAGCTTTCTTT. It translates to CAWSSRATEAFF. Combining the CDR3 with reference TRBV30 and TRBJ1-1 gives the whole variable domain SQTIHQWPATLVQPVGSPLSLECTVEGTSNPNLYWYRQAAGRGLQLLFYSVGIGQISSEVPQNLSASRPQDRQFILSSKKLLLSDSGFYLCAWSSRATEAFFGQGTRLTVV.

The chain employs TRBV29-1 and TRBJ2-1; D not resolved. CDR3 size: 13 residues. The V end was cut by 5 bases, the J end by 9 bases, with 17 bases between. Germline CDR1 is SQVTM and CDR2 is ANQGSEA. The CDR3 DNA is TGCAGCGTTCTATTTTCTGGTAATGGTGAGCAGTTCTTC. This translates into CSVLFSGNGEQFF.

The CDR3 DNA reads TGCGCCAGCAGTGAGGGACAGGGGGGTTTACTCATGAACACTGAAGCTTTCTTT. It yields the protein CASSEGQGGLLMNTEAFF. The genes are TRBV10-2 and TRBJ1-1, with 10 bases aligning to TRBD1. Germline CDR1 and CDR2: WSHSY and SAAADI. CDR3 length: 18 amino acids. V was clipped by 2 bases and J by 0 bases; unmatched bases: 9.

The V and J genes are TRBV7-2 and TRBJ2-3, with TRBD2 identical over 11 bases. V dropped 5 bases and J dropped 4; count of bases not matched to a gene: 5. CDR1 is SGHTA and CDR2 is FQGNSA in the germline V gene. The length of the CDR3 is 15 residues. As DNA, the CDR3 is TGTGCCAGCAGCGGATATAGCGGGAGGGCAGATACGCAGTATTTT. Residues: CASSGYSGRADTQYF.

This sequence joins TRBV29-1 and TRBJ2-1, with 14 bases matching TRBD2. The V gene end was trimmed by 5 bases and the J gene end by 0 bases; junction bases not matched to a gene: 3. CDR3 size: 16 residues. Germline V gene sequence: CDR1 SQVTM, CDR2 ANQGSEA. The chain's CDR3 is CSVRGTSGSSYNEQFF. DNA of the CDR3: TGCAGCGTTCGGGGGACTAGCGGGAGCTCCTACAATGAGCAGTTCTTC.

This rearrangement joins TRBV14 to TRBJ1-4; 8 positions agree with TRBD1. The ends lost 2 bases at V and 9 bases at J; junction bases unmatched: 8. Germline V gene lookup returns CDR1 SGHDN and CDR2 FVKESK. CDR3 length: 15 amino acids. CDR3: CASSQQGADTQKLFF. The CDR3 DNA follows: TGTGCCAGCAGCCAACAGGGGGCGGATACACAAAAACTGTTTTTT.